These 24 T cell receptor beta chains came from one sample sequenced in a study of T cells in Graves' hyperthyroidism and ophthalmopathy. Researchers took RNA transcripts and amplified the TCR beta CDR3 regions from them. TCR CDR3 regions were first amplified by RT-PCR with HTBI primers. TCRdb reanalysed the multiplex PCR reads using MiXCR and keeps one entry per CDR3 protein. Of roughly 710,000 distinct CDR3 sequences in the sample, about 35% were seen once. The source material was blood. The origin of the receptors is a woman aged 40 to 55 with Graves' hyperthyroidism.

The V and J genes are TRBV20-1 and TRBJ2-5; 9 bases line up with TRBD2. Germline CDR1 and CDR2: DFQATT and SNEGSKA (reference sequence). This CDR3 is built from 15 residues. V dropped 4 bases and J dropped 2; count of bases not matched to a gene: 8. CDR3 bases: TGCAGTGCTATGGGGCTAGCGGGGATGCAAGAGACCCAGTACTTC. Its protein product is CSAMGLAGMQETQYF.

A few counts support this clonotype. The V call is TRBV11-2, the J call TRBJ1-1, with D unclear. Germline V CDR1 and CDR2: SGHAT, FQNNGV. This CDR3 comprises 13 residues. Between the trimmed V and J ends, which lost 5 bases and 2 bases, there was a span of 9 bases. DNA of the CDR3: TGTGCCAGCAGCGATGCCGCTAACACTGAAGCTTTCTTT. Its translation is CASSDAANTEAFF.

In the case of this clonotype: Being one base from a much bigger clone, this may be a read error. V is TRBV7-2 and J is TRBJ1-2, with D hard to call. Germline lookup yields CDR1 SGHTA and CDR2 FQGNSA. CDR3 length equals 13 residues. The CDR3 here is CASSLDLTGGYAF. The CDR3 DNA sequence: TGTGCCAGCAGCTTAGATTTAACTGGTGGCTACGCCTTC.

A few counts support this clonotype. A much larger clone lies one base from this, so it may be a read error. The chain uses TRBV29-1 and TRBJ1-3, with a weak D call TRBD1 (5 bases). Trimming pared 3 bases from V and 3 bases from J, leaving 15 bases between. The CDR3 loop spans 15 amino acids. CDR1 and CDR2 from the germline V gene are SQVTM and ANQGSEA. The CDR3 loop reads CSVDDGGSVGNTIYF. CDR3 nucleotides: TGCAGCGTTGACGACGGGGGATCGGTTGGAAACACCATATATTTT.

V and J are TRBV6-5 and TRBJ1-2; D call uncertain. CDR3 length: 13 residues. V gave up 2 bases and J gave up 7 bases, with 11 bases separating them. Germline V CDR1 and CDR2: MNHEY, SVGAGI. This chain's CDR3 is CASSYDRSSGYTF. For the CDR3, the DNA is TGTGCCAGCAGTTACGATAGGTCGAGTGGCTACACCTTC.

This clonotype was observed at least ten times. This chain links TRBV6-4 with TRBJ2-5; D may correspond to TRBD1 or TRBD2 (5 bases each). The V end lost 2 bases, the J end lost 5 bases, and 15 bases lay between the germline ends. CDR1 is MRHNA and CDR2 is SNTAGT in the germline V gene. This CDR3 is built from 15 residues. CDR3 DNA: TGTGCCAGCAGTGACCCCGAACGAGGGGTGGAGACCCAGTACTTC. This sequence encodes CASSDPERGVETQYF.

The table lists this clonotype with many counts. The V gene is TRBV13, the J gene TRBJ2-2; unclear D gene. V dropped 2 bases and J dropped 2 bases, with 6 bases sitting between them. Germline CDR1 and CDR2: PRHDT and FYEKMQ (reference sequence). This CDR3 spans 14 amino acids. The CDR3 DNA sequence: TGTGCCAGCAGCTTACAAGTAAACACCGGGGAGCTGTTTTTT. It yields the protein CASSLQVNTGELFF.

This clonotype was counted ten times or more. The rearrangement links TRBV7-9 to TRBJ1-4; 8 bases agree with TRBD1. V shed 8 bases, J shed 7 bases, and the junction held 3 bases outside the gene matches. Germline CDR1 and CDR2: SEHNR and FQNEAQ (reference sequence). This CDR3 is 12 amino acids long. DNA of the CDR3: TGTGCCAGCGGGGGGACAGGTGAAAAACTGTTTTTT. It codes for CASGGTGEKLFF.

This clonotype was detected many times. This chain joins TRBV7-2 and TRBJ2-2; D is uncertain. Trimming removed 5 bases at V and 8 bases at J, with 0 bases between. The germline V gene has CDR1 SGHTA and CDR2 FQGNSA. The CDR3 is 9 amino acids. CDR3: CASSGELFF. In DNA, the CDR3 is TGTGCCAGCAGCGGGGAGCTGTTTTTT.

The V call is TRBV5-6, the J call TRBJ1-1; D remains ambiguous. The germline V gene encodes CDR1 SGHDT and CDR2 YYEEEE. CDR3 length: 17 amino acids. Trimming left V 0 bases short and J 3 bases short, with 18 bases between. The DNA of the CDR3 is TGTGCCAGCAGCTTGGCCATTAAGGACCCCCATTACACTGAAGCTTTCTTT. Translated: CASSLAIKDPHYTEAFF.

This clonotype has ten or more counts. The rearrangement joins TRBV6-5 to TRBJ1-2, with 8 nucleotides matching TRBD1. V gave up 5 bases and J gave up 2 bases; unmatched junction bases: 7. CDR3 length: 15 amino acids. From germline, CDR1 is MNHEY and CDR2 SVGAGI. The CDR3, as DNA: TGTGCCAGCAGTCCTGGGACAGGTGGAAACTATGGCTACACCTTC. As protein: CASSPGTGGNYGYTF.

This clonotype has only a few counts. J is TRBJ2-5 and V is TRBV7-9; D is uncertain. Germline V gives CDR1 SEHNR, CDR2 FQNEAQ (reference sequence). The CDR3 contains 14 residues. Trimming shortened V by 1 base and J by 4 bases, and 10 bases separated the two germline ends. The CDR3 DNA follows: TGTGCCAGCAGCTTAGGCTTTGTGCGAGAGACCCAGTACTTC. Translating it yields CASSLGFVRETQYF.

The rearrangement joins TRBV10-2 to TRBJ1-3; the D is unclear. V dropped 3 bases and J dropped 2 bases, with 5 bases sitting between them. This CDR3 has 13 residues. The V gene's germline CDR1 is WSHSY and CDR2 SAAADI. The CDR3 DNA sequence: TGCGCCAGCAGTGAAGTAACTGGAAACACCATATATTTT. Protein: CASSEVTGNTIYF.

This clonotype was counted between two and nine times. The CDR3 DNA sequence: TGCAGTGCCCCAGCTAGGGGCTATGACACTGAAGCTTTCTTT. Its translation is CSAPARGYDTEAFF. The V gene is TRBV20-1, the J gene TRBJ1-1; tentatively, D is TRBD1 (5 bases). Trimming cost V 6 bases and J 3 bases, with 17 bases left between them. Germline V gene sequence: CDR1 DFQATT, CDR2 SNEGSKA (reference sequence). The CDR3 covers 14 residues.

The gene calls are TRBV12-3 or TRBV12-4 and TRBJ2-2; TRBD1 agrees at 10 bases. J lost 6 bases, V lost 3 bases, and 4 bases had no gene match. This CDR3 region has 15 residues. In DNA form, the CDR3 reads TGTGCCAGCAGTTTGACCGGGACAGGGGCCGGGGAGCTGTTTTTT. Residues: CASSLTGTGAGELFF.

The J gene is TRBJ2-7, the V gene TRBV2, with 9 bases that match TRBD2. Germline V gene sequence: CDR1 SNHLY, CDR2 FYNNEI. V shed 9 bases, J shed 0 bases, and the junction held 3 bases outside the gene matches. CDR3 length: 13 residues. CDR3 coding DNA: TGTGCCAGTCTAGCGGGGACCTCCTACGAGCAGTACTTC. This sequence encodes CASLAGTSYEQYF.

V and J are TRBV7-2 and TRBJ1-2; tentatively, D is TRBD1 (5 bases). V lost 5 bases, J lost 2 bases, and 18 bases lay in between. CDR3 length: 16 residues. Germline CDR1 reads SGHTA; CDR2 reads FQGNSA. The CDR3 DNA reads TGTGCCAGCAGCCCCCGGGACGGGCGACAGAACTATGGCTACACCTTC. Translation: CASSPRDGRQNYGYTF. Filled out from reference TRBV7-2 and TRBJ1-2, the complete variable domain reads GAGVSQSPSNKVTEKGKDVELRCDPISGHTALYWYRQSLGQGLEFLIYFQGNSAPDKSGLPSDRFSAERTGGSVSTLTIQRTQQEDSAVYLCASSPRDGRQNYGYTFGSGTRLTVV.

This clonotype occurred many times. The genes are TRBV20-1 and TRBJ1-5, with a weak D call TRBD1 (6 bases). The CDR3 contains 13 residues. Germline V CDR1 and CDR2: DFQATT, SNEGSKA (reference sequence). Trimming left V 6 bases short and J 5 bases short, with 14 bases between. The CDR3 DNA is TGCAGTGCCACCGGACAGAGGTATCAGCCCCAGCATTTT. As protein: CSATGQRYQPQHF.

This clonotype was detected ten times or more. The chain carries TRBV13 and TRBJ1-2; the match to TRBD1 covers 7 bases. Losses at the gene ends were 5 bases for V and 4 bases for J; bases not matched to a gene: 10. Germline V CDR1 and CDR2: PRHDT, FYEKMQ (reference sequence). The CDR3 is made up of 15 amino acids. CDR3 bases: TGTGCCAGCAGCCAAGGACAGGCCTCTCTCTATGGCTACACCTTC. Protein sequence: CASSQGQASLYGYTF.

The chain combines TRBV4-1 with TRBJ2-7; D is perhaps TRBD2 (5 bases). The CDR3 runs 16 residues. Germline lookup yields CDR1 MGHRA and CDR2 YSYEKL. Trimming shortened V by 3 bases and J by 7 bases, and 22 bases separated the two germline ends. For the CDR3, the DNA is TGCGCCAGCAGCCACCCAACGCGGGCGGCTACTGGTGAGCAGTACTTC. Its translation: CASSHPTRAATGEQYF.

V is TRBV28 and J is TRBJ2-6, with D possibly being TRBD1 or TRBD2 (6 bases each). Looked up from germline, CDR1 is MDHEN and CDR2 is SYDVKM. V was shortened by 7 bases and J by 0 bases, with 13 bases between the two germline ends. There are 16 residues in the CDR3. The CDR3 DNA reads TGTGCCAGCACATGGGGGGCTCGCTCTGGGGCCAACGTCCTGACTTTC. Encoded protein: CASTWGARSGANVLTF. Supplemented by reference TRBV28 and TRBJ2-6, the full variable domain reads DVKVTQSSRYLVKRTGEKVFLECVQDMDHENMFWYRQDPGLGLRLIYFSYDVKMKEKGDIPEGYSVSREKKERFSLILESASTNQTSMYLCASTWGARSGANVLTFGAGSRLTVL.

This clonotype was recorded a few times. The conserved phenylalanine or tryptophan normally closing the CDR3 is absent here, so this likely arose from a read error. This rearrangement joins TRBV7-3 to TRBJ1-1; D is possibly TRBD1 (6 bases). The germline V gene has CDR1 SGHTA and CDR2 FQGTGA. V lost 0 bases, J lost 7 bases, and 15 bases lay in between. The CDR3 is 15 amino acids. The CDR3, as DNA: TGTGCCAGCAGCTTAACGGGCACAGGGACTCATGAAGCTTTCCTT. This gives the protein CASSLTGTGTHEAFL.

There are many counts of this clonotype. The chain has TRBV7-2 and TRBJ2-1, with 8 bases that match TRBD1. There are 15 residues in the CDR3. The germline V gene encodes CDR1 SGHTA and CDR2 FQGNSA. The ends lost 4 bases at V and 4 bases at J; junction bases unmatched: 6. This chain's CDR3 is CASSYGQGIYNEQFF. DNA for the CDR3: TGTGCCAGCAGCTACGGACAGGGAATTTACAATGAGCAGTTCTTC.

The chain links TRBV6-4 to TRBJ2-2; possibly TRBD2 for D (6 bases). The CDR3 has 14 residues. Germline CDR1 reads MRHNA; CDR2 reads SNTAGT. V was trimmed by 3 bases and J by 7 bases, leaving 12 bases between them. CDR3 protein: CASSETGVSGELFF. The CDR3 nucleotides are TGTGCCAGCAGTGAGACGGGAGTAAGCGGGGAGCTGTTTTTT.